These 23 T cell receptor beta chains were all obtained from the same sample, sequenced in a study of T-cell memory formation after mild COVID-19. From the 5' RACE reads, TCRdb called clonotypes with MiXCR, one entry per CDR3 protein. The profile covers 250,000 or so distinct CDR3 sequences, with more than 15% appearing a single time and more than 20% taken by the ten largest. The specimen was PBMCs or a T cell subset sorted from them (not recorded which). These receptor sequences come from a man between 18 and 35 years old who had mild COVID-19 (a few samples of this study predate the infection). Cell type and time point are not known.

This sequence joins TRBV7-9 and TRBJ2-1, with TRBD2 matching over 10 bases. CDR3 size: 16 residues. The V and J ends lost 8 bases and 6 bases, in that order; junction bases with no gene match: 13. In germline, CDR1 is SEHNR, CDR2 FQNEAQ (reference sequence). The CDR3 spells CASASYQRGGLNEQFF. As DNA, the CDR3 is TGTGCCAGCGCCTCCTATCAGCGGGGGGGCCTCAATGAGCAGTTCTTC.

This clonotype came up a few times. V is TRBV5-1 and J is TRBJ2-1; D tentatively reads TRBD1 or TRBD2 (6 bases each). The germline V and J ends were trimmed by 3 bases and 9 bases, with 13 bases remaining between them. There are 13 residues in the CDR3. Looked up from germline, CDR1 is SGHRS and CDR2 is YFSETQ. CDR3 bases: TGCGCCAGCAGCTCGCAGGAGGGGGGTGAGCAGTTCTTC. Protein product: CASSSQEGGEQFF.

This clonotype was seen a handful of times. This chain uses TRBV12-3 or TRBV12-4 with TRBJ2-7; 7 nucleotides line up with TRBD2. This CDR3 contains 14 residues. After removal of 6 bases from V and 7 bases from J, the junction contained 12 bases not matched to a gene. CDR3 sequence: CASSRPGTGGEQYF. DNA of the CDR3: TGTGCCAGCAGCCGACCCGGGACCGGGGGGGAGCAGTACTTC.

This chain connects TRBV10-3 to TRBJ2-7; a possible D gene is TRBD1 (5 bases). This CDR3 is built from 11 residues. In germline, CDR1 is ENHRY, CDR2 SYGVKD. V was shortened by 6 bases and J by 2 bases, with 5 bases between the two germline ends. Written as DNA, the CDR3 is TGTGCCATCAGACAGGCCTACGAGCAGTACTTC. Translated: CAIRQAYEQYF.

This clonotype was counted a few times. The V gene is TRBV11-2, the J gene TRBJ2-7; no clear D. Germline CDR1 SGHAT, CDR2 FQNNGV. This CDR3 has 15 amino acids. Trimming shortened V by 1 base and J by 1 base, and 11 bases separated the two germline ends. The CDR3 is CASSLAATPSYEQYV. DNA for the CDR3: TGTGCCAGCAGCTTAGCCGCGACCCCGTCCTACGAGCAGTACGTC.

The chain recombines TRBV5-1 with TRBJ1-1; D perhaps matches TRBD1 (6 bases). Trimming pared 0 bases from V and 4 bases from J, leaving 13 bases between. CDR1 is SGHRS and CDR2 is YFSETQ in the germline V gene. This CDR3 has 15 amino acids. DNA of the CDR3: TGCGCCAGCAGCTTGGATACAGGGCTGGGCACTGAAGCTTTCTTT. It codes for CASSLDTGLGTEAFF.

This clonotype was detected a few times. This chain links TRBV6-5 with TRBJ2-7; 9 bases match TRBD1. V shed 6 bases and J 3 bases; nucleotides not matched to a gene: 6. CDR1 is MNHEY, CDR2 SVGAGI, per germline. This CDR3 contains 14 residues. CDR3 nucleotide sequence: TGTGCCAGCAGACGGGGACAGGGAAACTACGAGCAGTACTTC. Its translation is CASRRGQGNYEQYF.

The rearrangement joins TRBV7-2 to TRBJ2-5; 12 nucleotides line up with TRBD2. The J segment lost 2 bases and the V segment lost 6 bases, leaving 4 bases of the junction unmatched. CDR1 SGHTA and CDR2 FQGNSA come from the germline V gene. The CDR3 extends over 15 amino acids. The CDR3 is CASRRLAGEQETQYF. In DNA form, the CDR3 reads TGTGCCAGCAGACGACTAGCGGGGGAACAAGAGACCCAGTACTTC.

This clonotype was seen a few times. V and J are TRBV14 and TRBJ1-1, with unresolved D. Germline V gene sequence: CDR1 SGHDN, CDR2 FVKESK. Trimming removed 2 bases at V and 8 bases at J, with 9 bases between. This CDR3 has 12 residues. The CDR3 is CASSQQPYEAFF. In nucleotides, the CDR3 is TGTGCCAGCAGCCAACAACCCTACGAAGCTTTCTTT.

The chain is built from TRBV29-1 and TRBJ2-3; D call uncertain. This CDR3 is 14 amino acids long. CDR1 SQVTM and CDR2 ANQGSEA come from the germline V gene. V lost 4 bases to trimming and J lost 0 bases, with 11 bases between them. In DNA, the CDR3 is TGCAGCGTTGCACAGACTCCTAGCACAGATACGCAGTATTTT. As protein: CSVAQTPSTDTQYF.

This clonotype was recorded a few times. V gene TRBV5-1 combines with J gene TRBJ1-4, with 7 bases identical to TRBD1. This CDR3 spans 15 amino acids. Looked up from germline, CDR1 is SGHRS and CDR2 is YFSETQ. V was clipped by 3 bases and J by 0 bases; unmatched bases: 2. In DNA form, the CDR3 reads TGCGCCAGCAGCTCGGGACAGACAACTAATGAAAAACTGTTTTTT. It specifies CASSSGQTTNEKLFF.

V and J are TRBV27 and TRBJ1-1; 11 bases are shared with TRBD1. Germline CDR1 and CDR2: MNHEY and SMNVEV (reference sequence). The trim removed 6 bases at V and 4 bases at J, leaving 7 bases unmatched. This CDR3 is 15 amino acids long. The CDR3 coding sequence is TGTGCCAGCAGCAGGACTGGACAGGGGGCCACTGAAGCTTTCTTT. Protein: CASSRTGQGATEAFF.

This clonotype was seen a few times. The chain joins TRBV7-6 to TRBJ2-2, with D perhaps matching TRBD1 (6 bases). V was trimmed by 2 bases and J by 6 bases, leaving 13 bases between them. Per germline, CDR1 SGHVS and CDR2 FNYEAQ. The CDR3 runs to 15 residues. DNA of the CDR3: TGTGCCAGCAGCTTACAGGGGACGGGGTCCGGGGAGCTGTTTTTT. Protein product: CASSLQGTGSGELFF.

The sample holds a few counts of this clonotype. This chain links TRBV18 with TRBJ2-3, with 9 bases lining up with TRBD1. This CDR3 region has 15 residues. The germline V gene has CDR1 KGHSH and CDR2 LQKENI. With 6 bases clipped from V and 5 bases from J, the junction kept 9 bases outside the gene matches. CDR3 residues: CASSPSQGAGDTQYF. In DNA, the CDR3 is TGTGCCAGCTCCCCCTCACAGGGGGCGGGAGATACGCAGTATTTT.

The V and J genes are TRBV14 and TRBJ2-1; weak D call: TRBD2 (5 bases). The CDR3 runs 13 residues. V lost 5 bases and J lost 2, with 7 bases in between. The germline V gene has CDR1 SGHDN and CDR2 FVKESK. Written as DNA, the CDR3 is TGTGCCAGCAGCTCGGGGACCTACAATGAGCAGTTCTTC. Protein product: CASSSGTYNEQFF.

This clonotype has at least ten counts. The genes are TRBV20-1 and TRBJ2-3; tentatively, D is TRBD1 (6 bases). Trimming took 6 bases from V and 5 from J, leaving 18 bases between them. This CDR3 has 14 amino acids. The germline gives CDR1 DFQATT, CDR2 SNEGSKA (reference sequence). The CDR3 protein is CSAIQGSSGDTQYF. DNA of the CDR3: TGCAGTGCGATACAGGGTAGTTCCGGAGATACGCAGTATTTT.

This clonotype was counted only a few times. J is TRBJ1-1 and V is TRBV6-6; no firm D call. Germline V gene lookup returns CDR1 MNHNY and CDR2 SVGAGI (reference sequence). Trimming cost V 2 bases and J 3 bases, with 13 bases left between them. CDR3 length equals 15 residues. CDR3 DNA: TGTGCCAGCAGTTACGCGTTCGGACCGGACACTGAAGCTTTCTTT. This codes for CASSYAFGPDTEAFF.

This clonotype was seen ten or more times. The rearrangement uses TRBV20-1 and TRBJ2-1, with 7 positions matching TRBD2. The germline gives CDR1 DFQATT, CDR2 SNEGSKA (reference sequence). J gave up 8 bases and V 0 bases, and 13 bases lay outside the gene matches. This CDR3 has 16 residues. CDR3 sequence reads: CSARDSVTSLFDEQFF. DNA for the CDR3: TGCAGTGCTAGAGATTCCGTGACTAGCCTCTTCGATGAGCAGTTCTTC.

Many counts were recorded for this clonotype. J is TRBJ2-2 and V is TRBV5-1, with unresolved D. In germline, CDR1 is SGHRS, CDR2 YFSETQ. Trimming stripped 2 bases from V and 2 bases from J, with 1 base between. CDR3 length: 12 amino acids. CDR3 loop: CASSFNTGELFF. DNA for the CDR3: TGCGCCAGCAGCTTTAACACCGGGGAGCTGTTTTTT.

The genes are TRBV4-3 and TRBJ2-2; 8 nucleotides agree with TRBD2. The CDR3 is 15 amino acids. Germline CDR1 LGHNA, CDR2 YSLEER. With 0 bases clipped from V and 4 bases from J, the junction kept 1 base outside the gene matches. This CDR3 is CASSQDAGGTGELFF. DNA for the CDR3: TGCGCCAGCAGCCAAGATGCGGGGGGCACCGGGGAGCTGTTTTTT.

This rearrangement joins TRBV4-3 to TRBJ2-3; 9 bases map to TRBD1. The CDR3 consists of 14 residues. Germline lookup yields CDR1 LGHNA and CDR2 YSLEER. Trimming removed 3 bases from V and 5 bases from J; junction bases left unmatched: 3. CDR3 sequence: CASSQDRGKDTQYF. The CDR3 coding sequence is TGCGCCAGCAGCCAGGACAGGGGAAAAGATACGCAGTATTTT.

Written as DNA, the CDR3 is TGTGCCAGCAGTCGTCAGGGACAGAGCACAGATACGCAGTATTTT. This encodes CASSRQGQSTDTQYF. The genes are TRBV6-5 and TRBJ2-3; 7 bases are a match to TRBD1. Germline-derived CDR1 and CDR2 are MNHEY and SVGAGI. CDR3 size: 15 residues. Trimming at V came to 5 bases and at J to 0 bases, leaving 5 bases not matched to a gene.

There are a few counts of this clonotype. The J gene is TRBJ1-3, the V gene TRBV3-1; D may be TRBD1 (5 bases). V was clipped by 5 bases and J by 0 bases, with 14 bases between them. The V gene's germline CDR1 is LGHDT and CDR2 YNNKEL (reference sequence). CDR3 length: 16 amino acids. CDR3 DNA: TGTGCCAGCAGCTTTACAGGACAACTCTCTGGAAACACCATATATTTT. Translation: CASSFTGQLSGNTIYF.